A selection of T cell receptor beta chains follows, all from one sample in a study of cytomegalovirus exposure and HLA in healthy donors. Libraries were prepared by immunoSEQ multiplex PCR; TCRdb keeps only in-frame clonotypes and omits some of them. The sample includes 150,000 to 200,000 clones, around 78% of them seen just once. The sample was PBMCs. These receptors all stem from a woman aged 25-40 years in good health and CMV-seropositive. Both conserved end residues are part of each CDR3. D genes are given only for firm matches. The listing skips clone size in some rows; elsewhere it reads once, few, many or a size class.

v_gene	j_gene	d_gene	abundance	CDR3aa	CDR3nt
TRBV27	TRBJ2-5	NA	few	CASSLQGTAPGGRETQYF	TGTGCCAGCAGTTTACAGGGGACCGCGCCGGGAGGCCGAGAGACCCAGTACTTC
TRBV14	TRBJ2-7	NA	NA	CASSAYHEQYF	TGTGCCAGCAGCGCCTACCACGAGCAGTACTTC
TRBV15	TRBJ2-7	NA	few	CATSRGGESYEQYF	TGTGCCACCAGCAGAGGTGGGGAGTCCTACGAGCAGTACTTC
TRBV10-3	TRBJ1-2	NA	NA	CAVGGSNRGKNYGCTF	NA
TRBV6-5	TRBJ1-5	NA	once	CASSYLGGPQHF	TGTGCCAGCAGTTACTTAGGGGGGCCCCAGCATTTT
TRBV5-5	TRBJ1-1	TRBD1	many	CASSATGQGRTTEAFF	TGTGCCAGCAGCGCAACGGGACAGGGGAGGACTACTGAAGCTTTCTTT
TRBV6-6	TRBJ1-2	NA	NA	CASSYSWLTDGYTF	TGTGCCAGCAGTTACTCCTGGTTAACGGATGGCTACACCTTC
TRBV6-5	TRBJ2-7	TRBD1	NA	CASSYSAGGYEQYF	TGTGCCAGCAGTTACTCGGCAGGGGGCTACGAGCAGTACTTC
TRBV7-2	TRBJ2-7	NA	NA	CASSLDWGLYEQYF	TGTGCCAGCAGCCTAGACTGGGGGCTCTACGAGCAGTACTTC
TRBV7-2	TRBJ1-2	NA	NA	CASRTKGVSIHGYTF	TGTGCCAGCAGGACTAAGGGGGTTTCGATTCATGGCTACACCTTC
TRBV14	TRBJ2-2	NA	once	CASSPGTNTGELFF	TGTGCCAGCAGCCCTGGTACAAACACCGGGGAGCTGTTTTTT